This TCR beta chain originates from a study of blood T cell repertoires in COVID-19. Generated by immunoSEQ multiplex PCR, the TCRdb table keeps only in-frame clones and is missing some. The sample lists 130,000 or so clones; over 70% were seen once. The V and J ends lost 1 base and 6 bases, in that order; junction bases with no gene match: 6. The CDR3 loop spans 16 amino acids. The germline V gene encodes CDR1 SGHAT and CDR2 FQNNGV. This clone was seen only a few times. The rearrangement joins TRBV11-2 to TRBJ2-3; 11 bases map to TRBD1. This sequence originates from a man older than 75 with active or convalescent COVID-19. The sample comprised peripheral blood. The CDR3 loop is CASSLGGQGAGDTQYF. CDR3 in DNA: TGTGCCAGCAGCTTAGGCGGACAGGGGGCCGGGGATACGCAGTATTTT.